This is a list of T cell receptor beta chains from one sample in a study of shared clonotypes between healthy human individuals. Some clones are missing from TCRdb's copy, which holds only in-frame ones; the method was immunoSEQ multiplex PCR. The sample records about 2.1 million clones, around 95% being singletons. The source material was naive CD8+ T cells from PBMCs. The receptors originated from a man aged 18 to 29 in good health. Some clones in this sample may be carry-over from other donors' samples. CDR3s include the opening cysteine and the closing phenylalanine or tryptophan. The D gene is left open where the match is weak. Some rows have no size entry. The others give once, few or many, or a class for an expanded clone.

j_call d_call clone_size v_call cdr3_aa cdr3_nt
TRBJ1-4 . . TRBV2 CASSEALNRANEKLFF TGTGCCAGCAGTGAAGCGCTAAACAGGGCGAATGAAAAACTGTTTTTT
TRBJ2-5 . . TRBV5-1 CASSVPGQSFYF TGCGCCAGCAGCGTACCGGGCCAATCATTTTACTTC
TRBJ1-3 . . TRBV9 CASSAWASAFSGNTIYF TGTGCCAGCAGCGCTTGGGCGAGTGCCTTCTCTGGAAACACCATATATTTT
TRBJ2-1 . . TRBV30 CAWSLGLNLQFF TGTGCCTGGAGTCTAGGACTAAATCTCCAGTTCTTC
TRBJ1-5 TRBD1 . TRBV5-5 CASSPVLTRPGQEHF TGTGCCAGCAGCCCCGTGCTAACCCGGCCGGGACAGGAGCATTTT
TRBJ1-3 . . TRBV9 CASSPRGRYTPGNTIYF TGTGCCAGCAGCCCCCGGGGGCGGTATACCCCTGGAAACACCATATATTTT
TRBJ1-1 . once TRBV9 CASSVKGMNTEAFF TGTGCCAGCAGCGTAAAAGGGATGAACACTGAAGCTTTCTTT
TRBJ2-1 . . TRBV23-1 CASSPNWGDSQGYNEQFF TGCGCCAGCAGTCCCAATTGGGGAGACAGCCAAGGGTACAATGAGCAGTTCTTC
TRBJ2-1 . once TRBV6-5 CASSYTFRDEQFF TGTGCCAGCAGTTACACCTTCCGGGATGAGCAGTTCTTC
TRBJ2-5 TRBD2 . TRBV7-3 CASSLRASGPQETQYF TGTGCCAGCAGCCTTAGGGCTAGCGGTCCACAAGAGACCCAGTACTTC
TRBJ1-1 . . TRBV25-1 CASSEYAGGGTEAFF TGTGCCAGCAGTGAATATGCCGGGGGCGGGACTGAAGCTTTCTTT
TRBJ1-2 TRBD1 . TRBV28 CASSFDSLTGNYGYTF TGTGCCAGCAGTTTCGATTCCCTGACAGGGAACTATGGCTACACCTTC
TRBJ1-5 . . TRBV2 CASSEALGPNQPQHF TGTGCCAGCAGTGAAGCCCTGGGTCCCAATCAGCCCCAGCATTTT
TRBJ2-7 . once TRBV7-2 CASSHRQRYEQYF TGTGCCAGCAGCCATCGACAGAGGTACGAGCAGTACTTC
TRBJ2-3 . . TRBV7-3 CASSLDLVTQYF TGTGCCAGCAGCTTAGATTTAGTTACGCAGTATTTT
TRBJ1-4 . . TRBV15 CATSSTGREKLFF TGTGCCACCAGTTCGACAGGCAGGGAAAAACTGTTTTTT
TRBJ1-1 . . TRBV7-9 CASTWGTNTEAFF TGTGCCAGCACGTGGGGCACGAACACTGAAGCTTTCTTT
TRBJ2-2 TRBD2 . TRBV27 CASTPRGLAGNTGELFF TGTGCCAGCACCCCCCGGGGACTAGCGGGAAACACCGGGGAGCTGTTTTTT
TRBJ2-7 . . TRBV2 CASKLSYEQYF TGTGCCAGCAAGCTATCCTACGAGCAGTACTTC
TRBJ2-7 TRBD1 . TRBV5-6 CASSLEAGGREQYF TGTGCCAGCAGCTTGGAGGCAGGGGGCCGCGAGCAGTACTTC
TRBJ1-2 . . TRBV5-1 CASSLSGGTSYGYTF TGCGCCAGCAGCTTAAGCGGGGGGACCTCCTATGGCTACACCTTC
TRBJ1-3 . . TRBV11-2 CASSLDGGSEKGNTIYF TGTGCCAGCAGCTTAGATGGGGGATCCGAAAAGGGAAACACCATATATTTT
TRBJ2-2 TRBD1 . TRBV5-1 CASSVNLLTGGTGELFF TGCGCCAGCAGCGTTAACCTCTTGACAGGGGGCACCGGGGAGCTGTTTTTT
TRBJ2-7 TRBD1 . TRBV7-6 CASTPGQGFGPYEQYF TGTGCCAGCACCCCGGGACAGGGGTTTGGTCCCTACGAGCAGTACTTC
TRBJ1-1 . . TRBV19 CASSPFNLLNTEAFF TGTGCCAGTAGTCCCTTCAACCTTTTGAACACTGAAGCTTTCTTT
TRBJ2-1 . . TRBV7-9 CASSTPLQLRQFF TGTGCCAGCAGCACCCCGCTACAACTACGGCAGTTCTTC
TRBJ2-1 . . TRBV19 CASSSRAQRDEQFF TGTGCCAGTAGTTCACGGGCGCAGAGGGATGAGCAGTTCTTC